Given below is one T cell receptor (beta chain) in context. There is no known antigen for this receptor. No base quality values were provided; no much bigger clone lies one nucleotide off. The record originates from a study of shared T cell receptors in the human thymus (dated by TCRdb to 2020 to 2022). The study in broad terms: The study examined how self-reactive, shared T-cell receptor alpha chains are generated in the human thymus.

Libraries came from the immunoSEQ multiplex PCR assay. TCRdb took over this immuneACCESS table, retaining in-frame rearrangements with V and J assigned. Such tables are incomplete; in checked studies, under half of the missing clones stem from an unresolved V gene, and the remainder is unexplained. Recorded for this sample are almost 550,000 clones; around 82% of them occurred a single time. The ten largest clones capture about 0.012% of the sample. The data also belong to a second study, concerning human thymus T cells. Drawing on the second study: The donors were immunologically healthy infants in Finland who had open corrective cardiac surgery for congenital heart defects. Thymus tissue was obtained as surgical resects removed during corrective cardiac surgery. Both the thymic and the peripheral blood repertoires appeared to show biased V and J gene segment usage. The related research reported highly overlapping thymic TCR repertoires among unrelated individuals. The study used eight infant thymus samples plus four related peripheral blood samples to characterize TCR alpha and beta repertoires. The cohort included about six male and a couple of female infants, with donor ages spanning 7 to 244 days. Thymocytes were freed from the tissue by mechanical means and kept at -70 degrees C as pellets of roughly 8.5-31 million cells. A QIAsymphony instrument was used to extract genomic DNA from the frozen cell pellets. TCRB and TCRAD loci were amplified from a standardized quantity of quality-controlled genomic DNA using the immunoSEQ multiplex PCR assay. The amplicons covered the V(D)J region and were long enough to include the CDR3 and to identify the V and J genes. Amplicon sequencing was performed on an Illumina platform through the commercial immunoSEQ service. Primer bias and sequencing errors were corrected using previously described methods, and TCRAD and TCRB definitions followed the IMGT database. Analysis of the repertoires was done with immunoSEQ Analyzer 3.0 and VDJTools and included basic statistics, V/J segment usage, diversity estimates, rarefaction and pairwise overlap. Diversity was estimated with Chao1, ChaoE, Efron-Thisted, Shannon and inverse Simpson indices, and also on datasets down-sampled to the smallest sample. Repertoire overlap was determined by strict matching of CDR3 nucleotide sequence, V gene and J gene, and Jaccard-based multidimensional scaling clustering was applied. On average, about 800,000 unique TCRB clonotypes were obtained from thymus samples, compared with approximately 82,000 from blood samples.

The TCR was taken from a boy in the first two years of life with a congenital heart defect. Donor details come from another sample of the same person, matched by shared clones. The material sequenced was thymocytes.

CDR3 protein: CASSSYQPPYEQYF. The DNA is as follows: TGCGCCAGCAGCTCCTATCAACCCCCCTACGAGCAGTACTTC. Here the chain combines TRBV5-1 and TRBJ2-7; the D gene lacks a confident call. The CDR3 holds 14 amino acids from the cysteine to the phenylalanine. The read is trimmed to its CDR3 DNA, 42 bases read in frame from base 1. The germline V gene specifies SGHRS as CDR1 and YFSETQ as CDR2. V sheds 3 bases and J sheds 2 bases, leaving 12 bases between their ends. The reference TRBV5-1 and TRBJ2-7 proteins fill in what lies around the CDR3, so the full variable domain reads KAGVTQTPRYLIKTRGQQVTLSCSPISGHRSVSWYQQTPGQGLQFLFEYFSETQRNKGNFPGRFSGRQFSNSRSEMNVSTLELGDSALYLCASSSYQPPYEQYFGPGTRLTVT.